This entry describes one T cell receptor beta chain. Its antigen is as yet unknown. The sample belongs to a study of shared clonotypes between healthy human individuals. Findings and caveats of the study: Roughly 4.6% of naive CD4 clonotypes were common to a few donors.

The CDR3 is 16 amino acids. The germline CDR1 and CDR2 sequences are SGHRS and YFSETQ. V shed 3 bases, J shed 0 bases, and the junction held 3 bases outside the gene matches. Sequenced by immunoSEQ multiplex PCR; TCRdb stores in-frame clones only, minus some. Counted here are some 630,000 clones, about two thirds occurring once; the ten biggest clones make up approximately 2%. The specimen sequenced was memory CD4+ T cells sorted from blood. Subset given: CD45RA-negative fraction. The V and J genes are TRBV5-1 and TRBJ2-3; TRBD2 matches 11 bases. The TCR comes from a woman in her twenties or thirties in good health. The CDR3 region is CASSSLAGASTDTQYF. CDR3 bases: TGCGCCAGCAGCTCACTAGCGGGGGCTAGCACAGATACGCAGTATTTT.